The 29 T cell receptor beta chains reported below all come from one sample, sequenced in a study of cytomegalovirus exposure and HLA in healthy donors. The PCR had 60 Vbeta and 13 Jbeta primers. Sequencing used immunoSEQ multiplex PCR; TCRdb keeps in-frame clones, though not all of them. Counted here are roughly 120,000 clones, 9% to 10% occurring once; the ten biggest clones make up approximately 3%. The source material was PBMCs. These receptors originate from a man under 40 in good health and CMV-seronegative.

V gene TRBV4-1 combines with J gene TRBJ2-5; TRBD1 agrees at 8 bases. The CDR3 runs to 15 residues. CDR1 is MGHRA and CDR2 is YSYEKL in the germline V gene. V shed 1 base, J shed 5 bases, and the junction held 6 bases outside the gene matches. The CDR3 nucleotides read TGCGCCAGCAGCCAAGTGGACAGGGCGGTGGAGACCCAGTACTTC. Translated: CASSQVDRAVETQYF.

A few counts support this clone. CDR3 bases: TGTGCCAGCAGTTTTGGGGGGAAGAGGGGCGGGAGAGGAGATACGCAGTATTTT. It translates to CASSFGGKRGGRGDTQYF. The chain carries TRBV28 and TRBJ2-3; 7 positions agree with TRBD2. Looked up from germline, CDR1 is MDHEN and CDR2 is SYDVKM. This CDR3 is 18 amino acids long. Germline trimming cut 3 bases from V and 5 bases from J; bases unmatched to any gene: 17. The variable domain in full, with the rest retrieved from reference TRBV28 and TRBJ2-3, is DVKVTQSSRYLVKRTGEKVFLECVQDMDHENMFWYRQDPGLGLRLIYFSYDVKMKEKGDIPEGYSVSREKKERFSLILESASTNQTSMYLCASSFGGKRGGRGDTQYFGPGTRLTVL.

This clone turned up a few times. The gene calls are TRBV4-1 and TRBJ2-3; TRBD2 matches 8 bases. The CDR3 loop spans 17 amino acids. Germline V CDR1 and CDR2: MGHRA, YSYEKL. J was trimmed by 0 bases and V by 4 bases; bases with no gene match: 9. CDR3 in DNA: TGCGCCAGCAGCCCCCGGGGGGGCGCTTCTAGCACAGATACGCAGTATTTT. Its translation: CASSPRGGASSTDTQYF.

This clone has only a few counts. The V and J genes are TRBV4-1 and TRBJ1-3, with 7 nucleotides matching TRBD1. The CDR3 contains 18 residues. Germline-derived CDR1 and CDR2 are MGHRA and YSYEKL. V trimming: 3 bases; J trimming: 0 bases; junction bases outside the gene matches: 11. Here the CDR3 reads CASSHLGQPFLSGNTIYF. The CDR3 bases are TGCGCCAGCAGCCACCTGGGACAGCCCTTCCTCTCTGGAAACACCATATATTTT.

The V call is TRBV9, the J call TRBJ2-3; 7 nucleotides match TRBD1. Germline loops: CDR1 SGDLS, CDR2 YYNGEE. Unmatched junction bases numbered 1, after V lost 4 bases and J lost 5 bases. The CDR3 is 12 amino acids. This CDR3 is CASSRQGDTQYF. CDR3 sequence (DNA): TGTGCCAGCAGCCGACAGGGAGATACGCAGTATTTT.

The rearrangement links TRBV21-1 to TRBJ2-7; the DNA was not compared with TRBD1, the D call given in the table. TRBV21-1 is tagged as a pseudogene. The CDR3 extends over 15 amino acids. The CDR3 sequence is CASSAIGQGNNEQYF. The CDR3 region has the DNA TGTGCCAGCAGTGCTATAGGGCAGGGTAACAACGAGCAGTACTTC.

The CDR3 DNA follows: TGTGCCAGTAGTCGAGACAGGGTGGAAGAGACCCAGTACTTC. Its protein product is CASSRDRVEETQYF. The chain recombines TRBV19 with TRBJ2-5, with 7 bases matching TRBD1. Germline lookup yields CDR1 LNHDA and CDR2 SQIVND (reference sequence). The V gene end was trimmed by 5 bases and the J gene end by 3 bases; junction bases not matched to a gene: 6. The CDR3 runs 14 residues.

This clone has a handful of counts. The chain employs TRBV7-2 and TRBJ2-4, with TRBD2 matching 11 bases. The CDR3 is made up of 18 amino acids. Germline V gene sequence: CDR1 SGHTA, CDR2 FQGNSA. The V segment lost 5 bases and the J segment 4 bases; nucleotides outside the gene matches: 13. CDR3 sequence: CASSLVPGTSGNKNIQYF. The CDR3 DNA reads TGTGCCAGCAGCCTAGTACCCGGGACTAGCGGAAATAAAAACATTCAGTACTTC.

The rearrangement joins TRBV19 to TRBJ1-1, with 7 nucleotides matching TRBD1. Germline values: CDR1 LNHDA, CDR2 SQIVND (reference sequence). The CDR3 is 16 residues long. V gave up 3 bases and J gave up 3 bases; unmatched junction bases: 10. The CDR3 loop reads CASSMGRQGSDTEAFF. The CDR3 DNA reads as TGTGCCAGTAGTATGGGGAGACAGGGCTCAGACACTGAAGCTTTCTTT.

This clone was counted only a few times. The V gene is TRBV27, the J gene TRBJ1-6, with a tentative D call TRBD1 (6 bases). The V gene's germline CDR1 is MNHEY and CDR2 SMNVEV (reference sequence). Trimming stripped 5 bases from V and 11 bases from J, with 19 bases between. The CDR3 totals 15 residues. CDR3 region: CASSPPREGDPPLHF. The CDR3 DNA is TGTGCCAGCAGTCCTCCGCGGGAGGGGGATCCACCCCTCCACTTT.

The chain combines TRBV19 with TRBJ2-7, with 8 bases matching TRBD1. Germline CDR1 LNHDA, CDR2 SQIVND (reference sequence). V gave up 7 bases and J gave up 3 bases; unmatched junction bases: 11. The CDR3 length is 15 residues. The CDR3 is CASTRKAGGNYEQYF. In DNA, the CDR3 is TGTGCCAGTACCCGAAAGGCAGGGGGCAACTACGAGCAGTACTTC.

The genes are TRBV9 and TRBJ2-2, with a possible D match to TRBD2 (5 bases). Trimming removed 1 base at V and 0 bases at J, with 10 bases between. CDR1 is SGDLS and CDR2 is YYNGEE in the germline V gene. The CDR3 is 16 amino acids. The CDR3 DNA sequence: TGTGCCAGCAGCGTACAGGCTAGCCCGAACACCGGGGAGCTGTTTTTT. Its protein product is CASSVQASPNTGELFF. Full variable domain (outside the CDR3, taken from reference TRBV9 and TRBJ2-2): DSGVTQTPKHLITATGQRVTLRCSPRSGDLSVYWYQQSLDQGLQFLIQYYNGEERAKGNILERFSAQQFPDLHSELNLSSLELGDSALYFCASSVQASPNTGELFFGEGSRLTVL.

Only a few counts were recorded for this clone. The chain uses TRBV19 and TRBJ1-2; perhaps TRBD1 as D (5 bases). CDR3 length: 13 residues. The germline gives CDR1 LNHDA, CDR2 SQIVND (reference sequence). Trimming took off 7 bases at V and 4 bases at J, with 13 bases between the two ends. The CDR3 nucleotides read TGTGCCAGTATGAGTTGGCAGGGCTATGGCTACACCTTC. Protein product: CASMSWQGYGYTF.

V and J are TRBV11-3 and TRBJ2-1, with 8 bases that match TRBD1. Germline V gene lookup returns CDR1 SGHNT and CDR2 YENEEA. V was clipped by 0 bases and J by 10 bases; unmatched bases: 14. The length of the CDR3 is 17 residues. The CDR3 loop is CASSLDGFDRGDDEQFF. CDR3 coding DNA: TGTGCCAGCAGCTTAGACGGGTTTGACAGGGGCGACGACGAGCAGTTCTTC.

The rearrangement uses TRBV27 and TRBJ2-1; 10 positions match TRBD1. The CDR3 covers 18 residues. Germline lookup yields CDR1 MNHEY and CDR2 SMNVEV (reference sequence). V lost 5 bases, J lost 6 bases, and 16 bases stayed unmatched. CDR3 protein: CASSLRQGAMVDGNEQFF. CDR3 in DNA: TGTGCCAGCAGTCTCCGACAGGGGGCGATGGTAGATGGCAATGAGCAGTTCTTC.

The rearrangement uses TRBV2 and TRBJ2-5, with 8 bases identical to TRBD2. Trimming took 8 bases from V and 6 from J; bases not matched to a gene: 11. Germline V gene sequence: CDR1 SNHLY, CDR2 FYNNEI. The CDR3 has 14 amino acids. The CDR3 loop reads CASGTGRLAKTQYF. Here the CDR3 DNA reads TGTGCCAGCGGCACGGGGAGACTAGCGAAGACCCAGTACTTC.

This chain joins TRBV7-9 and TRBJ1-6, with D possibly being TRBD1 (5 bases). Germline CDR1 reads SEHNR; CDR2 reads FQNEAQ (reference sequence). Trimming shortened V by 0 bases and J by 1 base, and 10 bases separated the two germline ends. The CDR3 extends over 17 amino acids. CDR3 in DNA: TGTGCCAGCAGCTTAGCGGGGGGGGGTTCCTATAATTCACCCCTCCACTTT. Its translation: CASSLAGGGSYNSPLHF.

The rearrangement links TRBV7-2 to TRBJ1-1; the D gene is possibly TRBD1 (6 bases). This CDR3 has 13 residues. Germline CDR1 is SGHTA and CDR2 is FQGNSA. V was trimmed by 5 bases and J by 6 bases, leaving 13 bases between them. The CDR3 sequence is CASSPAGGPEAFF. DNA for the CDR3: TGTGCCAGCAGCCCCGCGGGGGGCCCTGAAGCTTTCTTT. Full variable domain (outside the CDR3, taken from reference TRBV7-2 and TRBJ1-1): GAGVSQSPSNKVTEKGKDVELRCDPISGHTALYWYRQSLGQGLEFLIYFQGNSAPDKSGLPSDRFSAERTGGSVSTLTIQRTQQEDSAVYLCASSPAGGPEAFFGQGTRLTVV.

The rearrangement joins TRBV4-1 to TRBJ2-6; no reliable D call. CDR1 is MGHRA and CDR2 is YSYEKL in the germline V gene. Trimming took 1 base from V and 4 from J, leaving 11 bases between them. This CDR3 spans 16 amino acids. The DNA of the CDR3 is TGCGCCAGCAGCCAAGGTTTCAAAGCCGGGGCCAACGTCCTGACTTTC. This translates into CASSQGFKAGANVLTF.

The rearrangement uses TRBV18 and TRBJ2-7; D is uncertain. This CDR3 contains 14 residues. The germline V and J ends were trimmed by 5 bases and 2 bases, with 13 bases remaining between them. The germline V gene has CDR1 KGHSH and CDR2 LQKENI. In DNA, the CDR3 is TGTGCCAGCTCAGCAGCGTCGGTAGCCTACGAGCAGTACTTC. It encodes CASSAASVAYEQYF.

This clone came up a few times. The chain carries TRBV10-3 and TRBJ2-2; D not certain. CDR1 and CDR2 (germline): ENHRY, SYGVKD. This CDR3 has 13 amino acids. Trimming removed 6 bases from V and 8 bases from J, with 13 bases in between. The CDR3 here is CAISLTTSGELFF. The CDR3 nucleotides read TGTGCCATCAGCCTGACGACATCTGGGGAGCTGTTTTTT.

This clone was observed a handful of times. J is TRBJ2-2 and V is TRBV7-2, with D possibly TRBD2 on 5 matching bases. Trimming shortened V by 0 bases and J by 5 bases, and 10 bases separated the two germline ends. CDR1 and CDR2 from the germline V gene are SGHTA and FQGNSA. This CDR3 region has 15 residues. In DNA form, the CDR3 reads TGTGCCAGCAGCTTAGCTCCGGGATCGACCGGGGAGCTGTTTTTT. Its protein product is CASSLAPGSTGELFF.

This clone showed up just a few times. The chain is built from TRBV19 and TRBJ2-3; tentative D call: TRBD2 (6 bases). In germline, CDR1 is LNHDA, CDR2 SQIVND (reference sequence). Trimming stripped 5 bases from V and 0 bases from J, with 15 bases between. CDR3 length: 16 amino acids. CDR3 DNA: TGTGCCAGTAGTGCCGGGACTTATACTAGCACAGATACGCAGTATTTT. Amino acids: CASSAGTYTSTDTQYF.

This clone was detected a few times. This chain links TRBV28 with TRBJ2-7; D might be TRBD2 (6 bases). The CDR3 runs to 15 residues. The V and J ends lost 3 bases and 4 bases respectively, with 16 bases between them. CDR1 and CDR2 (germline): MDHEN, SYDVKM. The CDR3 sequence is CASSFIGGKGYEQYF. The CDR3 DNA sequence: TGTGCCAGCAGTTTTATTGGGGGGAAGGGTTACGAGCAGTACTTC.

This clone was seen more than once but under ten times. The chain combines TRBV2 with TRBJ2-1; D gene uncertain. The V gene lost 4 bases and the J gene lost 4 bases, with 2 bases spanning the gap. The CDR3 is 11 amino acids. Germline lookup yields CDR1 SNHLY and CDR2 FYNNEI. In DNA, the CDR3 is TGTGCCAGCAGTGCTTACAATGAGCAGTTCTTC. It yields the protein CASSAYNEQFF.

The rearrangement links TRBV4-1 to TRBJ2-1; 9 bases map to TRBD2. Germline loops: CDR1 MGHRA, CDR2 YSYEKL. J lost 6 bases, V lost 4 bases, and 7 bases had no gene match. CDR3 size: 15 residues. CDR3 sequence: CASSLAGARPNEQFF. CDR3 DNA sequence: TGCGCCAGCAGCCTAGCGGGGGCACGCCCCAATGAGCAGTTCTTC.

The rearrangement uses TRBV4-1 and TRBJ2-7; 8 nucleotides match TRBD1. The CDR3 spans 17 residues. V lost 0 bases to trimming and J lost 6 bases; unmatched junction nucleotides: 13. The germline V gene encodes CDR1 MGHRA and CDR2 YSYEKL. CDR3 loop: CASSQDYGAGGFGEQYF. CDR3 bases: TGCGCCAGCAGCCAAGATTATGGGGCAGGGGGCTTTGGCGAGCAGTACTTC.

This rearrangement joins TRBV5-8 to TRBJ2-1; the D gene is possibly TRBD1 (6 bases). CDR3 length: 13 amino acids. The germline gives CDR1 SGHTS, CDR2 YDEGEE. Trimming removed 1 base from V and 5 bases from J, with 7 bases in between. The chain's CDR3 is CASSLWTDNEQFF. The CDR3 region has the DNA TGTGCCAGCAGCTTGTGGACAGACAATGAGCAGTTCTTC.

This clone was seen more than once but under ten times. This chain connects TRBV5-1 to TRBJ1-5; 9 nucleotides agree with TRBD1. The J segment lost 4 bases and the V segment lost 0 bases, leaving 2 bases of the junction unmatched. Germline V gene data show CDR1 as SGHRS and CDR2 as YFSETQ. This CDR3 contains 15 residues. CDR3 DNA sequence: TGCGCCAGCAGCTTGGACGGACAGGGGAATCAGCCCCAGCATTTT. Translation: CASSLDGQGNQPQHF.